The 9 T cell receptor beta chains in this list originate from one sample, sequenced in a study of CDR3 diversity in severe acne. TCRdb reanalysed the PCR reads using MiXCR and keeps one entry per CDR3 protein. The sample carries over 90,000 distinct CDR3 sequences, roughly 51% recorded once. The material sequenced was blood. These TCRs come from a male donor with acne.

This chain uses TRBV14 with TRBJ1-2; tentatively, D is TRBD1 (5 bases). The CDR3 extends over 14 amino acids. V was shortened by 6 bases and J by 8 bases, with 19 bases between the two germline ends. Germline assignment: CDR1 SGHDN and CDR2 FVKESK. DNA for the CDR3: TGTGCCAGCAGACCCTTAGAGACAGTCTACGGCTACACCTTC. It yields the protein CASRPLETVYGYTF.

This clonotype was detected ten times or more. V usage is TRBV15 and J usage is TRBJ2-4; a weak D match, TRBD1 (7 bases). The length of the CDR3 is 15 residues. V lost 3 bases, J lost 9 bases, and 18 bases lay in between. Germline CDR1 is LNHNV and CDR2 is YYDKDF (reference sequence). In DNA form, the CDR3 reads TGTGCCACCAGCAGCCCCCGGACAGGAGCGGGCATTCAGTACTTC. As protein: CATSSPRTGAGIQYF. The whole variable domain, remainder taken from reference TRBV15 and TRBJ2-4, is DAMVIQNPRYQVTQFGKPVTLSCSQTLNHNVMYWYQQKSSQAPKLLFHYYDKDFNNEADTPDNFQSRRPNTSFCFLDIRSPGLGDTAMYLCATSSPRTGAGIQYFGAGTRLSVL.

The gene calls are TRBV7-8 and TRBJ2-7; D might be TRBD1 (6 bases). V shed 2 bases and J shed 2 bases, with 19 bases lying between them. CDR3 length: 17 residues. Looked up from germline, CDR1 is SGHVS and CDR2 is FQNEAQ. The CDR3 sequence: CASSLIAGLRDTYEQYF. The CDR3 DNA follows: TGTGCCAGCAGCTTAATAGCCGGACTCCGGGACACCTACGAGCAGTACTTC.

This chain links TRBV4-1 with TRBJ1-1; 7 bases agree with TRBD1. Germline values: CDR1 MGHRA, CDR2 YSYEKL. CDR3 length: 13 amino acids. V was pared by 4 bases and J by 7 bases, with 6 bases of the junction left unmatched. The CDR3 sequence: CASSPQTGNEAFF. In DNA, the CDR3 is TGCGCCAGCAGCCCCCAGACAGGGAATGAAGCTTTCTTT.

The chain uses TRBV25-1 and TRBJ1-2, with D unclear. The V gene lost 6 bases and the J gene lost 4 bases, with 15 bases spanning the gap. The CDR3 runs to 14 residues. Per germline, CDR1 MGHDK and CDR2 SYGVNS. The chain's CDR3 is CASRDGDWGYGYTF. The CDR3 DNA follows: TGTGCCAGCAGAGACGGGGATTGGGGCTATGGCTACACCTTC.

The sample holds a few counts of this clonotype. The V and J genes are TRBV28 and TRBJ1-2; D gene uncertain. The germline V gene encodes CDR1 MDHEN and CDR2 SYDVKM. There are 15 residues in the CDR3. Trimming removed 2 bases at V and 4 bases at J, with 14 bases between. The CDR3 nucleotides are TGTGCCAGCAGTTTAGCCGGGTTACACCGCTATGGCTACACCTTC. It translates to CASSLAGLHRYGYTF.

This clonotype was found once. Just one base apart from a much larger clone, this may be a read error. The chain links TRBV12-3 or TRBV12-4 to TRBJ1-2; 7 nucleotides agree with TRBD1. The CDR3 runs to 14 residues. V lost 6 bases, J lost 7 bases, and 11 bases stayed unmatched. The CDR3 sequence is CASRQQGQSRGYTF. DNA for the CDR3: TGTGCCAGCAGGCAACAGGGACAGAGTCGTGGCTACACCTTC.

This clonotype was recorded many times. The gene calls are TRBV5-8 and TRBJ2-1; 8 bases align to TRBD2. Per the germline V gene, CDR1 is SGHTS and CDR2 is YDEGEE. Trimming cost V 3 bases and J 8 bases; bases outside gene matches: 7. The CDR3 extends over 14 amino acids. CDR3: CASSSGTRPYEQFF. CDR3 nucleotide sequence: TGTGCCAGCAGCTCCGGGACTAGACCTTATGAGCAGTTCTTC.

This clonotype came up a few times. The genes are TRBV25-1 and TRBJ2-7; 11 bases agree with TRBD2. This CDR3 has 15 amino acids. Trimming took 10 bases from V and 5 from J; bases not matched to a gene: 13. The germline gives CDR1 MGHDK, CDR2 SYGVNS. The CDR3 reads CATSTVSGRVHEQYF. CDR3 sequence (DNA): TGTGCCACCAGCACGGTTAGCGGGAGGGTCCACGAGCAGTACTTC.